The subject of this entry is one T cell receptor (beta chain). Its antigen is undetermined. Genomic DNA, serving as template, underwent TCR beta VDJ and CDR3 profiling. TCRdb reprocessed the reads via MiXCR and lists one record per CDR3 protein. Of over 150,000 distinct CDR3 sequences listed, less than 65% are singletons. The entry originates in a study of CD8+CD57+ T cells in acquired aplastic anemia. Study background: Sorted CD4+ plus CD8+ cells gave DNA averaging around 3 ug.

Notes on the study in general: It was found that twenty-nine CD8+ CDR3 sequences were shared between patients and controls.

Trimming removed 7 bases from V and 2 bases from J; junction bases left unmatched: 13. This CDR3 is built from 18 residues. The germline V gene has CDR1 WNHNN and CDR2 SYGVQD (reference sequence). This rearrangement joins TRBV10-1 to TRBJ2-3, with 12 bases fitting TRBD2. This TCR was recovered from a human donor in good health, serving as a control. Material: sorted CD4+, CD8+, or CD8+CD57+ T cells (not recorded which) from PBMCs. Here the CDR3 reads CASTKRALAGGYTDTQYF. CDR3 bases: TGCGCCAGCACTAAACGGGCACTAGCGGGGGGCTACACAGATACGCAGTATTTT.